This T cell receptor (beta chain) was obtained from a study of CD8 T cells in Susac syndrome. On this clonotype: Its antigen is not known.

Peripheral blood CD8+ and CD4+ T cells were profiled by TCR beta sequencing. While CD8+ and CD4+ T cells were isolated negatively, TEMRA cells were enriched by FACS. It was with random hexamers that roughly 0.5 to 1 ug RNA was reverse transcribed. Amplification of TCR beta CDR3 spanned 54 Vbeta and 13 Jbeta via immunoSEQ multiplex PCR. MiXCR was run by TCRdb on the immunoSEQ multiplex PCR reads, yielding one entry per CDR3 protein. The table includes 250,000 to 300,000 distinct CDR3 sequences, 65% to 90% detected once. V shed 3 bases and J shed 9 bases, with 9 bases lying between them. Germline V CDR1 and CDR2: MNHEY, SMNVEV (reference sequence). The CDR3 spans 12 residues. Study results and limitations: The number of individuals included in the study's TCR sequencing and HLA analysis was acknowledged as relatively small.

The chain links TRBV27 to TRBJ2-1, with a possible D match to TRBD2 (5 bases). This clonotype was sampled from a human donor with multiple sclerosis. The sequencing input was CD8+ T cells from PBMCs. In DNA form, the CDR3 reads TGTGCCAGCAGTTTTGAGGGCTTTGAGCAGTTCTTC. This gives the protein CASSFEGFEQFF.